Listed below are T cell receptor beta chains from one sample, sequenced in a study of a mutant IDH1 vaccine in newly diagnosed glioma. No antigens are known for them. Clones were read by immunoSEQ multiplex PCR, and TCRdb kept only the in-frame ones, dropping some. The data contain tens of thousands of clones, roughly 76% of them singletons. The specimen comprised PBMCs, sampled from a glioma patient whose treatment included an IDH1 peptide vaccine. These TCRs come from a man between 35 and 55 years old with glioma. Each CDR3 is given with its conserved first and last residue. Each record gives: V gene, D gene, clone size, J gene, CDR3 DNA, CDR3 protein. A D gene is named only where the DNA matches it firmly. Clone size is stated in some rows and not others, as once, few, many or a class when expanded.

TRBV27,.,.,TRBJ2-7,TGTGCCAGCAGTTTGACGGCTTATTCTCCCTACGAGCAGTACTTC,CASSLTAYSPYEQYF
TRBV18,.,few,TRBJ1-2,TGTGCCAGCTCACGGGACCGCGGTGACTATGGCTACACCTTC,CASSRDRGDYGYTF
TRBV30,TRBD1,.,TRBJ1-1,TGTGCCTCCCAATCTACGGGACAGGGGGACACTGAAGCTTTCTTT,CASQSTGQGDTEAFF
TRBV28,.,.,TRBJ1-1,TGTGCCAGCAGTTGGGAAGCTGAAGCTTTCTTT,CASSWEAEAFF
TRBV4-2,.,.,TRBJ1-3,TGTGCCAGCAGCCAAGATCCCCCAGGGGCAGAAACTGGAAACACCATATATTTT,CASSQDPPGAETGNTIYF
TRBV7-2,.,.,TRBJ1-3,TGTGCCAGCAGCTCGGGAGGGGCTGGAAACACCATATATTTT,CASSSGGAGNTIYF
TRBV5-1,TRBD1,.,TRBJ2-7,TGCGCCAGCAGCACCGGAGGACAGGGCTACGAGCAGTACTTC,CASSTGGQGYEQYF
TRBV6-5,.,.,TRBJ1-6,TGTGCCAGCACCCTCCAGGGACCAAATTCACCCCTCCACTTT,CASTLQGPNSPLHF
TRBV6-6,.,.,TRBJ2-5,TGTGCCAGCAGTTACCTCCAAGAGACCCAGTACTTC,CASSYLQETQYF
TRBV9,TRBD2,.,TRBJ2-3,TGTGCCAGCAGCGCCGAGACTAGCGCCCACACAGATACGCAGTATTTT,CASSAETSAHTDTQYF
TRBV13,TRBD2,.,TRBJ2-5,TGTGCCAGCAGCCCGACGAGCCGTTCGGGGGGAGAGACCCAGTACTTC,CASSPTSRSGGETQYF
TRBV29-1,.,.,TRBJ2-7,TGCAGCGTTGGGGGGCGGGGTAGTGAGCAGTACTTC,CSVGGRGSEQYF
TRBV10-1,.,.,TRBJ2-1,TGCGCCAGCATCCCTGGAAGGTTACACAATGAGCAGTTCTTC,CASIPGRLHNEQFF
TRBV27,.,.,TRBJ2-1,TGTGCCAGCAGTTTATCCCCGTCGGCGAATGAGCAGTTCTTC,CASSLSPSANEQFF
TRBV30,.,.,TRBJ2-1,TGTGCCTGGAGTGTACCCCGCGGTGGGGGATGGAATGAGCAGTTCTTC,CAWSVPRGGGWNEQFF
TRBV5-1,TRBD2,.,TRBJ2-1,TGCGCCAGCAGCCTAAGCGGGACCGACTTCTATGAGCAGTTCTTC,CASSLSGTDFYEQFF
TRBV6-6,.,.,TRBJ2-1,TGTGCCAGCAAGCTGGGCAGTCCACTCTTACTGGATGAGCAGTTCTTC,CASKLGSPLLLDEQFF
TRBV27,TRBD1,medium-sized,TRBJ1-2,TGTGCCAGCAGTGTAGGACAGGGGTACGGCTATGGCTACACCTTC,CASSVGQGYGYGYTF
TRBV29-1,.,.,TRBJ1-1,TGCAGCGTTGATGGCGAGACCGAAGCTTTCTTT,CSVDGETEAFF
TRBV7-9,TRBD1,.,TRBJ1-1,TGTGCCAGCAGCTCGACCTCACAGGGGCTGGGAACTGAAGCTTTCTTT,CASSSTSQGLGTEAFF
TRBV4-2,.,.,TRBJ2-3,TGTGCCAGCAGCCAAGAAGTTAGGCGAGCAGATACGCAGTATTTT,CASSQEVRRADTQYF
TRBV7-7,.,.,TRBJ2-5,TGTGCTAGCAGCTCCGCCCGGGGGGAGACCCAGTACTTC,CASSSARGETQYF
TRBV10-3,TRBD1,.,TRBJ1-6,TGTGCCATCAGTCGGGACAGGGGGAATTCACCCCTCCACTTT,CAISRDRGNSPLHF
TRBV4-2,.,.,TRBJ2-3,TGTGCCAGCAGCCAAGGCCCCCGCGGGGGCACAGATACGCAGTATTTT,CASSQGPRGGTDTQYF
TRBV4-1,.,.,TRBJ2-7,TGCGCCAGCAGCCCGTTCCGACAGGGAGGCTACGAGCAGTACTTC,CASSPFRQGGYEQYF
TRBV15,.,.,TRBJ2-7,TGTGCCACCAGCAGAGTTCAAGACGAGCAGTACTTC,CATSRVQDEQYF
TRBV7-2,TRBD1,.,TRBJ2-2,TGTGCCAGCAGCTCCCGGGACAGCTACACCGGGGAGCTGTTTTTT,CASSSRDSYTGELFF
TRBV29-1,.,few,TRBJ1-1,TGCAGCGTCTTCCCGGGCGCTGAAGCTTTCTTT,CSVFPGAEAFF
TRBV9,TRBD1,.,TRBJ1-5,TGTGCCAGCAGCCCCGGGCAGGGGGTCTATCAGCCCCAGCATTTT,CASSPGQGVYQPQHF
TRBV7-9,.,.,TRBJ2-7,TGTGCCAGCAGCGGGCAGGGGCAGGGTGCCTACGAGCAGTACTTC,CASSGQGQGAYEQYF
TRBV4-1,.,few,TRBJ2-2,TGCGCCAGCAGCCACCCCTCGATCGGGGAGCTGTTTTTT,CASSHPSIGELFF
TRBV2,.,.,TRBJ2-7,TGTGCCAGCAGGGCTCCGGGACCCCCCTACGAGCAGTACTTC,CASRAPGPPYEQYF
TRBV5-4,TRBD1,few,TRBJ1-2,TGTGCCAGCAGCTTGGCCGGGCAGGGGGCCTCAGGCTATGGCTACACCTTC,CASSLAGQGASGYGYTF
TRBV29-1,.,.,TRBJ2-3,TGCAGCGTGAGGGGGGGCCGATCGACAGATACGCAGTATTTT,CSVRGGRSTDTQYF
TRBV19,TRBD1,few,TRBJ2-1,TGTGCCAGTAGGTCCCAAACAGGGGCCTCCTACAATGAGCAGTTCTTC,CASRSQTGASYNEQFF
TRBV5-1,TRBD2,once,TRBJ2-1,TGCGCCAGCAGCTTGGCTGTCTCGGCGGGGGGGCCCGATGAGCAGTTCTTC,CASSLAVSAGGPDEQFF